One and the same sample provided the 5 T cell receptor beta chains below, sequenced in a study of blood T cell repertoires in COVID-19. Sequenced by immunoSEQ multiplex PCR; TCRdb stores in-frame clones only, minus some. The table has some 180,000 clones, 81% seen once. The sample was peripheral blood. Every receptor here comes from a woman of 80 years or more with COVID-19, enrolled during active disease.

The genes are TRBV3-1 (or the pseudogene TRBV3-2) and TRBJ1-1; D is unclear. This CDR3 region has 13 residues. V lost 0 bases and J lost 5, with 7 bases in between. Germline values: CDR1 LGHDT, CDR2 YNNKEL (reference sequence). The chain's CDR3 is CASSQDWRTEAFF. CDR3 DNA: TGTGCCAGCAGCCAAGATTGGAGGACTGAAGCTTTCTTT.

In DNA, the CDR3 is TGTGCCAGCAGCTCTCGGACTAGCGGGGGGACAGATACGCAGTATTTT. It yields the protein CASSSRTSGGTDTQYF. The V and J genes are TRBV7-3 and TRBJ2-3; TRBD2 matches at 14 bases. The junction had 3 bases not matched to a gene; V was cut back by 4 bases and J by 3 bases. The CDR3 has 16 residues. From germline, CDR1 is SGHTA and CDR2 FQGTGA.

The rearrangement joins TRBV9 to TRBJ2-2; TRBD1 aligns across 10 bases. The CDR3 is 16 amino acids. The ends lost 3 bases at V and 5 bases at J; junction bases unmatched: 7. Germline loops: CDR1 SGDLS, CDR2 YYNGEE. CDR3 DNA sequence: TGTGCCAGCAGCGAGGGGACAGGGGTAGGGACCGGGGAGCTGTTTTTT. Translation: CASSEGTGVGTGELFF.

This CDR3 reads CASSLATRGETQYF. CDR3 nucleotide sequence: TGTGCCAGCAGCTTAGCAACTAGAGGAGAGACCCAGTACTTC. The chain has TRBV7-2 and TRBJ2-5; perhaps TRBD2 as D (5 bases). The length of the CDR3 is 14 residues. The germline V gene has CDR1 SGHTA and CDR2 FQGNSA. V lost 0 bases and J 4 bases, leaving 9 bases between the germline ends.

The genes are TRBV18 and TRBJ1-4; TRBD1 matches at 8 bases. Germline V gene data show CDR1 as KGHSH and CDR2 as LQKENI. The V and J ends lost 2 bases and 8 bases, in that order; junction bases with no gene match: 4. This CDR3 comprises 14 residues. For the CDR3, the DNA is TGTGCCAGCTCACCAAAGACAGGGGAAGAAAAACTGTTTTTT. This sequence encodes CASSPKTGEEKLFF.